Below are 28 T cell receptor beta chains sequenced from a single sample in a study of technical replicates of blood from a handful of donors. Using immunoSEQ multiplex PCR, the repertoire was profiled, and TCRdb retains in-frame clones only, with some absent. The sample has approximately 12,000 clones, almost 95% seen once; the top ten hold 6% to 9.5%. Sequenced: PBMCs. These receptors were obtained from a human donor in good health.

The rearrangement links TRBV16 to TRBJ2-2, with TRBD1 identical over 7 bases. Germline V gene data show CDR1 as KGHSY and CDR2 as FQNENV. With V trimmed by 4 bases and J by 8 bases, 7 bases remained unmatched. CDR3 length equals 14 residues. CDR3 residues: CASSRTGDGGELFF. CDR3 sequence (DNA): TGTGCCAGCAGCCGTACAGGGGATGGAGGGGAGCTGTTTTTT.

The chain recombines TRBV6-5 with TRBJ2-7; 7 bases align to TRBD2. V shed 0 bases and J 3 bases; nucleotides not matched to a gene: 8. CDR1 MNHEY and CDR2 SVGAGI come from the germline V gene. The CDR3 runs to 16 residues. The chain's CDR3 is CASSYSPAGLDYEQYF. Here the CDR3 DNA reads TGTGCCAGCAGTTACTCCCCAGCGGGATTAGACTACGAGCAGTACTTC.

The rearrangement joins TRBV30 to TRBJ1-4; D call uncertain. CDR1 is GTSNPN and CDR2 is SVGIG in the germline V gene (reference sequence). Trimming removed 0 bases at V and 10 bases at J, with 15 bases between. This CDR3 has 14 amino acids. The CDR3 DNA sequence: TGTGCCTGGAGTGTACTTCGGGAGGGTGCAAAACTGTTTTTT. Translated, it gives CAWSVLREGAKLFF.

The count of this clone is one. The genes are TRBV4-1 and TRBJ2-5; 14 positions agree with TRBD2. From germline, CDR1 is MGHRA and CDR2 YSYEKL. The length of the CDR3 is 15 residues. The J segment lost 5 bases and the V segment lost 8 bases, leaving 7 bases of the junction unmatched. The CDR3 sequence: CASRKGLAGVETQYF. The CDR3 DNA reads TGCGCCAGCCGGAAGGGACTAGCGGGAGTGGAGACCCAGTACTTC.

The J gene is TRBJ1-2, the V gene TRBV27; D is perhaps TRBD1 (6 bases). With 5 bases removed from V and 5 bases from J, the gap between germline ends came to 9 bases. Germline-derived CDR1 and CDR2 are MNHEY and SMNVEV (reference sequence). This CDR3 is 12 amino acids long. DNA of the CDR3: TGTGCCAGCAGTGGGGGCAGTTATGGCTACACCTTC. Translation: CASSGGSYGYTF.

CDR3 DNA: TGTGCCAGCATTGGCGAGCGTGAAGCCTACGAGCAGTACTTC. The encoded protein is CASIGEREAYEQYF. V usage is TRBV28 and J usage is TRBJ2-7; D not certain. This CDR3 has 14 amino acids. Trimming removed 7 bases from V and 2 bases from J, with 15 bases in between. Germline-derived CDR1 and CDR2 are MDHEN and SYDVKM.

This clone was detected only once. The chain employs TRBV28 and TRBJ2-1, with 10 bases that match TRBD2. Germline V gene lookup returns CDR1 MDHEN and CDR2 SYDVKM. V lost 6 bases, J lost 8 bases, and 10 bases stayed unmatched. This CDR3 is built from 15 residues. Here the CDR3 DNA reads TGTGCCAGCAGGTCCGGGACTAGCGCCTTCCATGAGCAGTTCTTC. This gives the protein CASRSGTSAFHEQFF.

The chain employs TRBV27 and TRBJ2-7; 8 positions agree with TRBD2. Germline V gene lookup returns CDR1 MNHEY and CDR2 SMNVEV (reference sequence). V was clipped by 2 bases and J by 0 bases; unmatched bases: 0. There are 14 residues in the CDR3. CDR3 DNA sequence: TGTGCCAGCAGTTTAAGCGGGAGCTCCTACGAGCAGTACTTC. It codes for CASSLSGSSYEQYF.

J is TRBJ2-5 and V is TRBV5-1; perhaps TRBD1 as D (5 bases). CDR3 length: 14 amino acids. From germline, CDR1 is SGHRS and CDR2 YFSETQ. V lost 5 bases to trimming and J lost 1 base, with 12 bases between them. The CDR3 DNA reads as TGCGCCAGCAGTTCTTGGGGCCCCCAAGAGACCCAGTACTTC. This codes for CASSSWGPQETQYF.

J is TRBJ2-2 and V is TRBV2; TRBD2 agrees at 11 bases. CDR1 SNHLY and CDR2 FYNNEI come from the germline V gene. The CDR3 consists of 21 residues. V was pared by 5 bases and J by 2 bases, with 19 bases of the junction left unmatched. CDR3 sequence reads: CASSPRFLGTSGLSNTGELFF. The DNA of the CDR3 is TGTGCCAGCAGTCCCCGCTTTTTAGGGACTAGCGGCTTATCAAACACCGGGGAGCTGTTTTTT.

The chain is built from TRBV2 and TRBJ2-2; D possibly corresponds to TRBD2 (5 bases). This CDR3 comprises 14 residues. Trimming took off 11 bases at V and 2 bases at J, with 15 bases between the two ends. CDR1 SNHLY and CDR2 FYNNEI come from the germline V gene. CDR3 region: CASKASGNTGELFF. For the CDR3, the DNA is TGTGCCTCGAAAGCAAGCGGAAACACCGGGGAGCTGTTTTTT.

The chain recombines TRBV11-2 with TRBJ2-7; 7 bases are shared with TRBD2. V dropped 3 bases and J dropped 0; count of bases not matched to a gene: 2. This CDR3 region has 14 residues. Germline lookup yields CDR1 SGHAT and CDR2 FQNNGV. The CDR3 here is CASSFAGVSYEQYF. CDR3 DNA: TGTGCCAGCAGCTTTGCGGGAGTCTCCTACGAGCAGTACTTC.

The chain uses TRBV7-2 and TRBJ2-7, with D perhaps matching TRBD1 (6 bases). V dropped 6 bases and J dropped 3 bases, with 18 bases sitting between them. Germline values: CDR1 SGHTA, CDR2 FQGNSA. The CDR3 extends over 15 amino acids. The CDR3 reads CASSPDDRNSYEQYF. DNA of the CDR3: TGTGCCAGCAGTCCTGATGACAGGAACAGCTACGAGCAGTACTTC.

This clone was found once. The genes are TRBV28 and TRBJ2-7; TRBD1 aligns across 10 bases. J lost 5 bases, V lost 4 bases, and 5 bases had no gene match. This CDR3 comprises 14 residues. Germline V CDR1 and CDR2: MDHEN, SYDVKM. This CDR3 reads CASSSGQGTNEQYF. The DNA for the CDR3 is TGTGCCAGCAGTTCGGGACAGGGGACGAACGAGCAGTACTTC.

This clone was picked up one time. The chain employs TRBV27 and TRBJ1-2; perhaps TRBD1 as D (5 bases). The germline V gene encodes CDR1 MNHEY and CDR2 SMNVEV (reference sequence). The CDR3 is made up of 11 amino acids. The V end was cut by 8 bases, the J end by 7 bases, with 11 bases between. The CDR3 region is CASFGGGGYTF. CDR3 bases: TGTGCCAGCTTTGGGGGGGGTGGCTACACCTTC.

The rearrangement joins TRBV10-3 to TRBJ1-2; the D gene is possibly TRBD1 (6 bases). The V end was cut by 5 bases, the J end by 0 bases, with 25 bases between. The germline gives CDR1 ENHRY, CDR2 SYGVKD. The CDR3 runs 19 residues. The CDR3 sequence: CAISHGPRDKAPSNYGYTF. The CDR3 DNA reads TGTGCCATCAGTCACGGTCCGAGGGACAAGGCGCCGTCTAACTATGGCTACACCTTC.

This chain connects TRBV28 to TRBJ1-2; D unresolved. The CDR3 is made up of 14 amino acids. V lost 3 bases and J 5 bases, leaving 13 bases between the germline ends. Germline V lookup: CDR1 MDHEN, CDR2 SYDVKM. DNA for the CDR3: TGTGCCAGCAGTTTTGCCATCTCGGTTTATGGCTACACCTTC. Amino acid sequence: CASSFAISVYGYTF.

CDR3 amino acids: CASSRTQLNTEAFF. The CDR3 coding sequence is TGTGCCAGCAGCCGTACACAGTTGAACACTGAAGCTTTCTTT. V usage is TRBV7-9 and J usage is TRBJ1-1, with D unclear. V was clipped by 5 bases and J by 0 bases, with 10 bases between them. This CDR3 has 14 amino acids. CDR1 and CDR2 (germline): SEHNR, FQNEAQ (reference sequence).

V and J are TRBV5-4 and TRBJ2-1, with a possible D match to TRBD2 (7 bases). The CDR3 is 16 amino acids. V lost 4 bases, J lost 6 bases, and 20 bases lay in between. CDR1 and CDR2 from the germline V gene are SGHNT and YYREEE (reference sequence). CDR3 loop: CASSPGGHLASNEQFF. The CDR3 DNA reads TGTGCCAGCAGCCCCGGGGGGCATCTTGCTTCCAATGAGCAGTTCTTC.

This chain joins TRBV2 and TRBJ1-2; TRBD1 aligns across 7 bases. The CDR3 length is 13 residues. V lost 6 bases and J lost 6; bases outside the gene matches: 7. CDR1 is SNHLY and CDR2 is FYNNEI in the germline V gene. CDR3 sequence: CASRGTVPNGYTF. The CDR3 coding sequence is TGTGCCAGCAGGGGGACAGTTCCTAATGGCTACACCTTC. The full variable domain, its missing parts supplied by reference TRBV2 and TRBJ1-2, is EPEVTQTPSHQVTQMGQEVILRCVPISNHLYFYWYRQILGQKVEFLVSFYNNEISEKSEIFDDQFSVERPDGSNFTLKIRSTKLEDSAMYFCASRGTVPNGYTFGSGTRLTVV.

This chain connects TRBV7-9 to TRBJ2-6, with 9 bases fitting TRBD2. CDR1 is SEHNR, CDR2 FQNEAQ, per germline (reference sequence). The CDR3 has 19 amino acids. The J segment lost 2 bases and the V segment lost 2 bases, leaving 10 bases of the junction unmatched. CDR3 DNA sequence: TGTGCCAGCAGCTTAAGTCAAGCGGGAGGCTATGCTGGGGCCAACGTCCTGACTTTC. Amino acids: CASSLSQAGGYAGANVLTF.

This chain links TRBV27 with TRBJ1-1; 7 nucleotides match TRBD1. The CDR3 extends over 15 amino acids. CDR1 MNHEY and CDR2 SMNVEV come from the germline V gene (reference sequence). V lost 5 bases and J lost 1; bases outside the gene matches: 7. The CDR3 loop reads CASSPDRAPNTEAFF. CDR3 DNA: TGTGCCAGCAGTCCTGACAGGGCCCCGAACACTGAAGCTTTCTTT.

The V gene is TRBV10-3, the J gene TRBJ2-1, with 15 bases fitting TRBD2. Losses at the gene ends were 9 bases for V and 3 bases for J; bases not matched to a gene: 3. The germline V gene encodes CDR1 ENHRY and CDR2 SYGVKD. This CDR3 has 15 amino acids. In nucleotides, the CDR3 is TGTGCCATAGGACTAGCGGGAGGGCGCTACAATGAGCAGTTCTTC. Its translation is CAIGLAGGRYNEQFF.

This clone has just one count. The chain has TRBV28 and TRBJ2-7, with TRBD1 matching over 9 bases. This CDR3 has 16 amino acids. Trimming removed 2 bases from V and 3 bases from J; junction bases left unmatched: 8. The germline CDR1 and CDR2 sequences are MDHEN and SYDVKM. The CDR3 region is CASSLNLETGGYEQYF. For the CDR3, the DNA is TGTGCCAGCAGTTTAAATTTAGAGACAGGGGGCTACGAGCAGTACTTC.

The genes are TRBV18 and TRBJ1-2, with 7 bases lining up with TRBD1. This CDR3 contains 13 residues. Germline values: CDR1 KGHSH, CDR2 LQKENI. V dropped 2 bases and J dropped 3; count of bases not matched to a gene: 0. The CDR3 bases are TGTGCCAGCTCACCAGACAGGGACTATGGCTACACCTTC. This translates into CASSPDRDYGYTF.

This clone was detected once. The chain combines TRBV7-8 with TRBJ2-3; 10 positions match TRBD2. Germline-derived CDR1 and CDR2 are SGHVS and FQNEAQ. The V gene end was trimmed by 4 bases and the J gene end by 0 bases; junction bases not matched to a gene: 1. The CDR3 has 15 residues. This chain's CDR3 is CASSSGLASTDTQYF. The CDR3 DNA sequence: TGTGCCAGCAGCTCGGGACTAGCGAGCACAGATACGCAGTATTTT.

J is TRBJ2-7 and V is TRBV5-1, with D perhaps matching TRBD1 (6 bases). V lost 2 bases, J lost 1 base, and 10 bases lay in between. Germline CDR1 SGHRS, CDR2 YFSETQ. The CDR3 runs 14 residues. The CDR3 loop reads CASSLGGASYEQYF. CDR3 nucleotide sequence: TGCGCCAGCAGCTTAGGGGGAGCTTCCTACGAGCAGTACTTC.

The chain joins TRBV5-6 to TRBJ2-2; D not resolved. Between the trimmed V and J ends, which lost 2 bases and 3 bases, there was a span of 8 bases. In germline, CDR1 is SGHDT, CDR2 YYEEEE. This CDR3 region has 14 residues. CDR3 region: CASSFGHYTGELFF. The CDR3 DNA is TGTGCCAGCAGCTTTGGCCATTACACCGGGGAGCTGTTTTTT. Full variable domain (outside the CDR3, taken from reference TRBV5-6 and TRBJ2-2): DAGVTQSPTHLIKTRGQQVTLRCSPKSGHDTVSWYQQALGQGPQFIFQYYEEEERQRGNFPDRFSGHQFPNYSSELNVNALLLGDSALYLCASSFGHYTGELFFGEGSRLTVL.